The 19 T cell receptor beta chains below were found in one sample sequenced in a study of blood T cell repertoires in COVID-19. Measured with immunoSEQ multiplex PCR; TCRdb has only the in-frame clones, and not every one. The sample lists around 250,000 clones; more than 75% were seen once. The sample was peripheral blood. These receptor sequences come from a woman over 75 with COVID-19, enrolled during active disease.

This clone was found once. This chain connects TRBV7-2 to TRBJ2-5; 15 nucleotides agree with TRBD2. The J segment lost 1 base and the V segment lost 5 bases, leaving 8 bases of the junction unmatched. The CDR3 totals 18 residues. The germline gives CDR1 SGHTA, CDR2 FQGNSA. The DNA for the CDR3 is TGTGCCAGCAGCCCGTCGGGACTAGCGGGGGGTTTCCAAGAGACCCAGTACTTC. This gives the protein CASSPSGLAGGFQETQYF.

The rearrangement joins TRBV30 to TRBJ1-4, with a weak D call TRBD1 (5 bases). Germline V gene sequence: CDR1 GTSNPN, CDR2 SVGIG (reference sequence). The CDR3 length is 13 residues. V shed 2 bases and J shed 8 bases, with 12 bases lying between them. For the CDR3, the DNA is TGTGCCTGGAGTCGGCAGGGAAACGAAAAACTGTTTTTT. Translation: CAWSRQGNEKLFF.

V gene TRBV3-1 (or the pseudogene TRBV3-2) combines with J gene TRBJ2-5, with 8 positions matching TRBD2. V gave up 6 bases and J gave up 1 base; unmatched junction bases: 13. CDR1 is LGHDT and CDR2 is YNNKEL in the germline V gene (reference sequence). The CDR3 has 17 residues. The CDR3 nucleotides read TGTGCCAGCAGAGAGACGGGGCGGGGGGAACTCCAAGAGACCCAGTACTTC. Translation gives CASRETGRGELQETQYF.

The chain combines TRBV11-3 with TRBJ2-7; 11 positions match TRBD1. There are 14 residues in the CDR3. CDR1 is SGHNT, CDR2 YENEEA, per germline. The J segment lost 3 bases and the V segment lost 5 bases, leaving 3 bases of the junction unmatched. The CDR3 DNA is TGTGCCAGCAGCCTAGGGACAGGGGGCTACGAGCAGTACTTC. The encoded protein is CASSLGTGGYEQYF.

The sample holds many counts of this clone. The chain carries TRBV19 and TRBJ2-1; 8 nucleotides agree with TRBD2. CDR3 length: 14 residues. J was trimmed by 10 bases and V by 7 bases; bases with no gene match: 12. The germline gives CDR1 LNHDA, CDR2 SQIVND (reference sequence). CDR3 nucleotide sequence: TGTGCCAGTACGCCTGTCGGGGGGGCAGGGGAGCAGTTCTTC. As protein: CASTPVGGAGEQFF.

With regard to this clone: Other DNA sequences of this sample code for an identical CDR3. The chain joins TRBV5-1 to TRBJ1-3; the match to TRBD1 covers 7 bases. This CDR3 comprises 15 residues. CDR1 SGHRS and CDR2 YFSETQ come from the germline V gene. V dropped 2 bases and J dropped 2; count of bases not matched to a gene: 4. For the CDR3, the DNA is TGCGCCAGCAGCTTTACAGGGGAACCTGGAAACACCATATATTTT. As protein: CASSFTGEPGNTIYF.

The rearrangement uses TRBV5-6 and TRBJ2-1, with TRBD1 matching 8 bases. The CDR3 length is 15 residues. The germline V gene encodes CDR1 SGHDT and CDR2 YYEEEE. V was clipped by 0 bases and J by 10 bases; unmatched bases: 9. This chain's CDR3 is CASSLALGQVREQFF. The CDR3 DNA reads as TGTGCCAGCAGCTTGGCCTTGGGACAGGTGAGGGAGCAGTTCTTC.

J is TRBJ2-3 and V is TRBV5-1; 7 positions match TRBD1. The junction had 12 bases not matched to a gene; V was cut back by 0 bases and J by 5 bases. The CDR3 extends over 17 amino acids. Germline V CDR1 and CDR2: SGHRS, YFSETQ. CDR3 DNA: TGCGCCAGCAGCTTGGGTCAGGGGGTTTCTTCGAGAGATACGCAGTATTTT. Residues: CASSLGQGVSSRDTQYF.

V and J are TRBV9 and TRBJ1-1; no reliable D call. CDR3 length: 15 residues. Germline lookup yields CDR1 SGDLS and CDR2 YYNGEE. V was trimmed by 4 bases and J by 1 base, leaving 14 bases between them. The CDR3 sequence is CASSLSGFKNTEAFF. Written as DNA, the CDR3 is TGTGCCAGCAGCCTGTCGGGGTTCAAGAACACTGAAGCTTTCTTT.

The count of this clone is one. The chain combines TRBV5-4 with TRBJ2-5; the match to TRBD2 covers 12 bases. V was pared by 2 bases and J by 5 bases, with 4 bases of the junction left unmatched. CDR1 SGHNT and CDR2 YYREEE come from the germline V gene (reference sequence). The CDR3 has 15 amino acids. CDR3: CASSFTSGGTETQYF. CDR3 bases: TGTGCCAGCAGCTTCACTAGCGGGGGGACGGAGACCCAGTACTTC.

This chain uses TRBV7-9 with TRBJ1-2, with a possible D match to TRBD1 (5 bases). The CDR3 loop spans 12 amino acids. Trimming stripped 5 bases from V and 8 bases from J, with 12 bases between. CDR1 is SEHNR, CDR2 FQNEAQ, per germline (reference sequence). The DNA of the CDR3 is TGTGCCAGCAGCCCCTGGAGGGACGGCTACACCTTC. It translates to CASSPWRDGYTF.

The chain uses TRBV7-2 and TRBJ1-2, with D possibly matching TRBD1 (5 bases). The length of the CDR3 is 14 residues. The germline V gene has CDR1 SGHTA and CDR2 FQGNSA. V lost 3 bases and J lost 8, with 16 bases in between. The CDR3 DNA follows: TGTGCCAGCAGCTTTGGGTACACAGGAAGGGGCTACACCTTC. It translates to CASSFGYTGRGYTF. The full variable domain, its missing parts supplied by reference TRBV7-2 and TRBJ1-2, is GAGVSQSPSNKVTEKGKDVELRCDPISGHTALYWYRQSLGQGLEFLIYFQGNSAPDKSGLPSDRFSAERTGGSVSTLTIQRTQQEDSAVYLCASSFGYTGRGYTFGSGTRLTVV.

The chain joins TRBV7-6 to TRBJ2-2, with 15 bases aligning to TRBD2. V dropped 5 bases and J dropped 2; count of bases not matched to a gene: 9. Germline lookup yields CDR1 SGHVS and CDR2 FNYEAQ. There are 19 residues in the CDR3. The CDR3 is CASSRWTSGGAGNTGELFF. CDR3 bases: TGTGCCAGCAGCCGATGGACTAGCGGGGGGGCCGGTAACACCGGGGAGCTGTTTTTT.

The gene calls are TRBV5-1 and TRBJ2-3, with D uncertain. The length of the CDR3 is 15 residues. Per the germline V gene, CDR1 is SGHRS and CDR2 is YFSETQ. V lost 7 bases and J lost 0, with 15 bases in between. CDR3 in amino acids: CASSNSPSSTDTQYF. The CDR3 nucleotides are TGCGCCAGCTCGAACAGTCCGTCTAGCACAGATACGCAGTATTTT.

This clone has only one observation. The CDR3 reads CASSPSGADTQYF. CDR3 coding DNA: TGTGCCAGCAGCCCCAGCGGGGCAGATACGCAGTATTTT. J is TRBJ2-3 and V is TRBV3-1 (or the pseudogene TRBV3-2); TRBD2 agrees at 7 bases. Germline V lookup: CDR1 LGHDT, CDR2 YNNKEL (reference sequence). The CDR3 has 13 residues. The junction had 2 bases not matched to a gene; V was cut back by 4 bases and J by 4 bases.

V usage is TRBV11-2 and J usage is TRBJ1-3; D is possibly TRBD1 (6 bases). CDR3 size: 17 residues. Looked up from germline, CDR1 is SGHAT and CDR2 is FQNNGV. Trimming removed 5 bases at V and 4 bases at J, with 21 bases between. The CDR3 DNA reads TGTGCCAGCAGCCCCTTGACAGCCCTGGGGGCGGGAAACACCATATATTTT. Translating gives CASSPLTALGAGNTIYF.

This chain links TRBV5-6 with TRBJ1-2; TRBD1 aligns across 10 bases. This CDR3 comprises 16 residues. Trimming removed 4 bases from V and 8 bases from J; junction bases left unmatched: 14. Germline-derived CDR1 and CDR2 are SGHDT and YYEEEE. The CDR3: CASSPTGTGDLWGYTF. In DNA, the CDR3 is TGTGCCAGCAGCCCTACCGGGACAGGGGATTTGTGGGGCTACACCTTC.

This rearrangement joins TRBV30 to TRBJ2-1; 7 bases match TRBD2. The CDR3 consists of 13 residues. V was pared by 5 bases and J by 6 bases, with 7 bases of the junction left unmatched. CDR1 and CDR2 (germline): GTSNPN, SVGIG (reference sequence). CDR3 sequence (DNA): TGTGCCTGGGGAATGGGGGGGATCAATGAGCAGTTCTTC. Protein product: CAWGMGGINEQFF.

V and J are TRBV3-1 (or the pseudogene TRBV3-2) and TRBJ2-5, with TRBD2 identical over 9 bases. Germline V gene lookup returns CDR1 LGHDT and CDR2 YNNKEL (reference sequence). V shed 3 bases, J shed 7 bases, and the junction held 6 bases outside the gene matches. CDR3 length equals 14 residues. The CDR3 DNA reads as TGTGCCAGCAGCCAGGGACTAGCCCTTGTGACCCAGTACTTC. It encodes CASSQGLALVTQYF.